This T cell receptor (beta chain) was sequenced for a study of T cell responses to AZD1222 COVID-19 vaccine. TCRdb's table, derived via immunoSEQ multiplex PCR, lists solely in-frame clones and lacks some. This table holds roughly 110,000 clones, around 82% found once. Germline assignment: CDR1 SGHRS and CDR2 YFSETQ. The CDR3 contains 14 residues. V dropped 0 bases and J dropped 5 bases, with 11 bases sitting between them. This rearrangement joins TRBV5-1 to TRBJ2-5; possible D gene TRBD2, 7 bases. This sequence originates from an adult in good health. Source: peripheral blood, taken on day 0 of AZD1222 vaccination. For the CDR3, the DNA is TGCGCCAGCAGCTTGGGGACAGCGGGGGAGACCCAGTACTTC. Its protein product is CASSLGTAGETQYF.